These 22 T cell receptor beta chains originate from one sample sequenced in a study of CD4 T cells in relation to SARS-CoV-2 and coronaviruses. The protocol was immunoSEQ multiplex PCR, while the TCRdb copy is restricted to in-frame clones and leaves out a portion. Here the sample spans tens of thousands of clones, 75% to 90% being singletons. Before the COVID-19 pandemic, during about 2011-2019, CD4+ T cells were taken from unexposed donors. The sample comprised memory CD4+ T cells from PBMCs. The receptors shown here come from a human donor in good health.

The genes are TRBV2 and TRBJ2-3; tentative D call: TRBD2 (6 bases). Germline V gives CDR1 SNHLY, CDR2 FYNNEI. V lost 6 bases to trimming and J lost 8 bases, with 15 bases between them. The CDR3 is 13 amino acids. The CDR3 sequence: CASRELALGTQYF. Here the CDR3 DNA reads TGTGCCAGCAGAGAACTAGCATTGGGTACGCAGTATTTT.

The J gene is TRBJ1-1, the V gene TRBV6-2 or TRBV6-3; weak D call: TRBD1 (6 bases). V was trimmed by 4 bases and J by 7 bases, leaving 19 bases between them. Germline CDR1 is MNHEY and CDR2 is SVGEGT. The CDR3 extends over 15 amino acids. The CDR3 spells CASSSTRGRGLEAFF. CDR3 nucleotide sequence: TGTGCCAGCAGTTCGACCAGGGGAAGGGGCCTTGAAGCTTTCTTT.

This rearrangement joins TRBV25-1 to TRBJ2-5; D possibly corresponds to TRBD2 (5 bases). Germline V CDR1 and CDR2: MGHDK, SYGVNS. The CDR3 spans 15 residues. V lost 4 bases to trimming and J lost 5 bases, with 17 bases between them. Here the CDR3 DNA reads TGTGCCAGCAGTGTTCGGGTGCGCGGCGGGGAGACCCAGTACTTC. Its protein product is CASSVRVRGGETQYF.

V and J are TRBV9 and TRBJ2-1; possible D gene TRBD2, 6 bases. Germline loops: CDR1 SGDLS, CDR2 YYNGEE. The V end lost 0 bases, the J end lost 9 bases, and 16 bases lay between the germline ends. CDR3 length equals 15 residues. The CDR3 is CASSVVGREEGEQFF. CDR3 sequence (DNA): TGTGCCAGCAGCGTAGTCGGGAGAGAGGAGGGTGAGCAGTTCTTC. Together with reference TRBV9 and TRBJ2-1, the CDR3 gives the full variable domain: DSGVTQTPKHLITATGQRVTLRCSPRSGDLSVYWYQQSLDQGLQFLIQYYNGEERAKGNILERFSAQQFPDLHSELNLSSLELGDSALYFCASSVVGREEGEQFFGPGTRLTVL.

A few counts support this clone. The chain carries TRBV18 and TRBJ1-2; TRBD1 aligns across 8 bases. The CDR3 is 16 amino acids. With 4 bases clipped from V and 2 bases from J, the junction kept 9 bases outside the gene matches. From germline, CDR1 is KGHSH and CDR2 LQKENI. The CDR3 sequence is CASSLRDYRGNYGYTF. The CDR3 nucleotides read TGTGCCAGCTCACTACGAGATTACAGGGGGAACTATGGCTACACCTTC.

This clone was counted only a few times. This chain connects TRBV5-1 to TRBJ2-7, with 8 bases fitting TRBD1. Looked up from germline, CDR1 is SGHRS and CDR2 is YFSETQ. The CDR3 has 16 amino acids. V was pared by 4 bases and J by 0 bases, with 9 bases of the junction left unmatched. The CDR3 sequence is CASSRTGPWSSYEQYF. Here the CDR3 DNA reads TGCGCCAGCAGCAGGACAGGGCCCTGGAGCTCCTACGAGCAGTACTTC.

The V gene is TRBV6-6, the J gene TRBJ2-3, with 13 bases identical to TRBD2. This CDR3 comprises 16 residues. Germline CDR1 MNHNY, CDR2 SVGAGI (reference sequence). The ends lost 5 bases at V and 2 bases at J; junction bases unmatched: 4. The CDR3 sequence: CASSPGTSGATDTQYF. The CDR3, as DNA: TGTGCCAGCAGTCCGGGGACTAGCGGGGCCACAGATACGCAGTATTTT.

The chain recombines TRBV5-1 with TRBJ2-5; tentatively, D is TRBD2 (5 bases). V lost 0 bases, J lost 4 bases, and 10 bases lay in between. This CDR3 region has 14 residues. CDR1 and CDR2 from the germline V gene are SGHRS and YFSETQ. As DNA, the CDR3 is TGCGCCAGCAGCTTGGAGAATAGCGTAGAGACCCAGTACTTC. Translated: CASSLENSVETQYF.

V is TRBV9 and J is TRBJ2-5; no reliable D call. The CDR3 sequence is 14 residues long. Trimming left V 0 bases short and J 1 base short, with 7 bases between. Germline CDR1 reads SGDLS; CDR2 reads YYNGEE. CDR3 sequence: CASSVGIGQETQYF. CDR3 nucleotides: TGTGCCAGCAGCGTAGGGATCGGCCAAGAGACCCAGTACTTC.

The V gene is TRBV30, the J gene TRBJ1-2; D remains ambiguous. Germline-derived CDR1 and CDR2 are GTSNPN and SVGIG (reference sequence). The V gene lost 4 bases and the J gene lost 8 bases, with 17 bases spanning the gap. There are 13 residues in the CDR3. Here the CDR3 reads CAWTLEARGGYTF. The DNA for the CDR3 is TGTGCCTGGACTTTGGAGGCCAGAGGAGGCTACACCTTC.

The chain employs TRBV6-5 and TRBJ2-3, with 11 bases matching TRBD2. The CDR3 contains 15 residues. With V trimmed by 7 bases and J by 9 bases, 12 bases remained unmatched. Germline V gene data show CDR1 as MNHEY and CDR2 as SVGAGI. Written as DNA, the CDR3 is TGTGCCAGCACCGAAAGGGCTAGCGGGAGGTTCACGCAGTATTTT. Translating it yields CASTERASGRFTQYF.

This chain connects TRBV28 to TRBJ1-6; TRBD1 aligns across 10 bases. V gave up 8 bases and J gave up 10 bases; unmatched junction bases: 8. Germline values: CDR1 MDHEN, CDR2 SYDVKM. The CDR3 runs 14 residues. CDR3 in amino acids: CASAVGTGASPLHF. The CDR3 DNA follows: TGTGCCAGCGCGGTCGGGACAGGGGCCTCACCCCTCCACTTT.

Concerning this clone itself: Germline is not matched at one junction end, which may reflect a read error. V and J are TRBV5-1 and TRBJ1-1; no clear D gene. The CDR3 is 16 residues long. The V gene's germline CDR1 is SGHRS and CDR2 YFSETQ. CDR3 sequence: CASSLGSSIRNTKAFF. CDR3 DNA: TGCGCCAGCAGCTTGGGGTCATCTATACGAAACACTAAAGCTTTCTTT.

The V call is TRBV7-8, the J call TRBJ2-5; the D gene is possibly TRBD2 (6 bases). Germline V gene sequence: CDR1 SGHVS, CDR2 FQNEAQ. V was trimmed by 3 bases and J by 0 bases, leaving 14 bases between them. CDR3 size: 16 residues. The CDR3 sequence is CASSFPPGGYQETQYF. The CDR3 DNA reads TGTGCCAGCAGCTTTCCCCCCGGGGGTTACCAAGAGACCCAGTACTTC.

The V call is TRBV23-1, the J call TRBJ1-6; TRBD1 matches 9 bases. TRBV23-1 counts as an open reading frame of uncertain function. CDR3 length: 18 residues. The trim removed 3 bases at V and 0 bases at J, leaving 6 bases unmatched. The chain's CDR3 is CASSHGTGRSSYNSPLHF. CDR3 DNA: TGCGCCAGCAGTCACGGGACAGGGAGGAGCTCCTATAATTCACCCCTCCACTTT.

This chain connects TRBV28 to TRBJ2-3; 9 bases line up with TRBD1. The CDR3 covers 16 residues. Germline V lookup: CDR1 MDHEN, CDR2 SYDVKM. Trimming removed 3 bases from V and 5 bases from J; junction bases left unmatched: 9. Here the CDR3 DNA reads TGTGCCAGCAGTTTGGGGGGGACAGGGCAAGGAGATACGCAGTATTTT. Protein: CASSLGGTGQGDTQYF.

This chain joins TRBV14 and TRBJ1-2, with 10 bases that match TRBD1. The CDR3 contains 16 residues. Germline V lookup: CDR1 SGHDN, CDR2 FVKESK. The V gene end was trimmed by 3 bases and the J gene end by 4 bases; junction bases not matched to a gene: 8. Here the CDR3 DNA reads TGTGCCAGCAGCCATTCTAGGGACAGGGGATTCTATGGCTACACCTTC. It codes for CASSHSRDRGFYGYTF.

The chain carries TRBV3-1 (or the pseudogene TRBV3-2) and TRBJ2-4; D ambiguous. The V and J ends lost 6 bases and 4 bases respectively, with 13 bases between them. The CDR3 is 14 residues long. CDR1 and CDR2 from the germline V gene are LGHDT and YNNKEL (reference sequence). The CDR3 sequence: CASSQSVNKNIQYF. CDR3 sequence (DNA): TGTGCCAGCAGTCAGAGCGTAAATAAAAACATTCAGTACTTC.

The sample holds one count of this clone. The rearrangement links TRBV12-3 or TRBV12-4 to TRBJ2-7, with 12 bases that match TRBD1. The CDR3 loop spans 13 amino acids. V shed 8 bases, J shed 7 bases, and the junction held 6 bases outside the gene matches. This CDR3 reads CASGWDRGREQYF. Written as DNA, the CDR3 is TGTGCCAGCGGCTGGGACAGGGGGCGTGAGCAGTACTTC.

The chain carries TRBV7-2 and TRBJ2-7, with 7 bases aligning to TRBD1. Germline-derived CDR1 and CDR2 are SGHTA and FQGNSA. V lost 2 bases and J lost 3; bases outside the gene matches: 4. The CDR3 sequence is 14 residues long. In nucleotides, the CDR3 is TGTGCCAGCAGCTTAACCCGACAGGGCTACGAGCAGTACTTC. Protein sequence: CASSLTRQGYEQYF. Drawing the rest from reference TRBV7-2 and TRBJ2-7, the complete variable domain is GAGVSQSPSNKVTEKGKDVELRCDPISGHTALYWYRQSLGQGLEFLIYFQGNSAPDKSGLPSDRFSAERTGGSVSTLTIQRTQQEDSAVYLCASSLTRQGYEQYFGPGTRLTVT.

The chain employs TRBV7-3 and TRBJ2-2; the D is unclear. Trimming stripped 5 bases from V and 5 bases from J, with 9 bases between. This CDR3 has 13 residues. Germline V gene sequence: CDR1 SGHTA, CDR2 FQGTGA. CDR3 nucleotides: TGTGCCAGCAGCAGGGATGCGACCGGGGAGCTGTTTTTT. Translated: CASSRDATGELFF.

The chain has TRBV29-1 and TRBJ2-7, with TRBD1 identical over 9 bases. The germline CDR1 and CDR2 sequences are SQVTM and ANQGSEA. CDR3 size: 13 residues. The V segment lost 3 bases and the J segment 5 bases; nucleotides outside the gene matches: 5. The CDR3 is CSVDGQGLDEQYF. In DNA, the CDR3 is TGCAGCGTTGACGGACAGGGGTTGGACGAGCAGTACTTC.